The present TCR beta chain was sequenced within a study of CD8+ T cells in alopecia areata (dated by TCRdb to 2016 to 2019). Regarding the research as a whole: Treated patients were enrolled in an open-label pilot trial of oral tofacitinib, 5 to 10 mg twice daily, for moderate-to-severe alopecia areata. Tofacitinib was given for 6 to 18 months, followed by 6 months of follow-up off drug to assess delayed response and recurrence. In treated patients, disease severity was measured using the SALT score, which gives the percentage of scalp surface area affected. High-throughput TCRbeta sequencing was used to examine T cell clonal expansion in alopecia areata in both the C3H/HeJ mouse model and human patients. Scalp tissue and sorted CD4+ and CD8+ peripheral blood T cells from patchy and totalis/universalis alopecia areata patients and from healthy controls were covered by human TCRbeta sequencing. Tofacitinib-treated patients had biopsies at baseline and at 4 and 24 weeks of treatment, with a later scalp biopsy in several patients. Scalp clonality was compared among normal scalp (n=4), patchy alopecia areata scalp (n=8), and alopecia totalis/universalis scalp (n=8). RNA was obtained with the PAXgene miRNA kit for fixed scalp, the miRNeasy kit for PBMCs, and the RNeasy kit for mouse skin. Amplification of TCRbeta CDR3 regions was done by immunoSEQ multiplex PCR using 35 Vbeta forward primers and 13 Jbeta reverse primers. Study-wide conclusions, independent of this receptor: Higher clonality and more expanded CD8+ clones were observed in lesional scalp than in normal scalp, particularly in alopecia totalis/universalis, a finding suggestive of antigenic drive. Tofacitinib significantly lowered scalp clonality and the number of expanded CD8+ clones among the top 100 scalp clones. Many expanded lesional clones persisted in scalp and blood during tofacitinib treatment, which may partly explain relapse after stopping treatment. Because the treated cohort was small and included a single nonresponder, larger studies are needed to assess links between baseline CD8+ expansion and response. Shared TCR sequences between patients were less evident than in mice, which may be partly attributable to HLA diversity in the patient population. Unlike mouse skin, which is dominated by gammadelta T cells, normal human skin has resident alphabeta T cells that are also sequenced, and this complicates analysis of the scalp TCR repertoire.

What the treatment or condition label conveys for this sample: oral pan-JAK inhibitor, 5-10 mg twice daily. Peripheral blood and lesional scalp punch biopsies were obtained from patients with alopecia areata. PBMCs were isolated by density centrifugation and stained for CD3, CD4 and CD8, after which CD4+ and CD8+ T cells were sorted on a FACSAria. Here V drops 5 bases and J drops 2 bases, and the junction holds 5 bases not matched to any gene. The CDR3 runs 14 residues from the cysteine to the phenylalanine. The sequence is cut down to CDR3 DNA, 42 bases in frame from base 1. Looking up the germline V gene (reference sequence) yields CDR1 MNHEY and CDR2 SMNVEV. A few counts support this clone. It has no known antigen specificity. No base quality values were provided; no much bigger clone lies one nucleotide off. Receptor libraries were prepared by the immunoSEQ multiplex PCR assay. RNA was extracted from all samples and reverse transcribed into cDNA, which served as template for TCR sequencing. SuperScript III was used to make first-strand cDNA, primed with a 2:1 mix of oligo-dT and random hexamers. A synthetic immune receptor repertoire was used to gauge amplification bias, and whatever bias remained was removed computationally. The paper's data handling went like this. Raw reads were preprocessed to remove errors, and CDR3 was defined by IMGT conventions from the conserved cysteine to phenylalanine. To get clonality, Shannon entropy was normalized by log2 of the number of productive unique TCRs and the result was subtracted from 1. CD4 or CD8 identity of scalp clones was inferred by cross-referencing scalp TCRbeta sequences with sorted blood CD4 and CD8 repertoires. TCRdb took over this immuneACCESS table, retaining in-frame rearrangements with V and J assigned. Such tables are incomplete; in checked studies, under half of the missing clones stem from an unresolved V gene, and the remainder is unexplained. That table supplies the V and J calls and clone size; D and trimming were determined from the DNA. The sample table holds around 100,000 clones, of which around 71% were seen once. Around a sixth of the sample goes to the ten largest clones.

Sequencing was performed on CD8+ T cells sorted from blood, taken between weeks 43 and 45, from a patient treated with tofacitinib. The rearrangement combines TRBV27 with TRBJ2-7, with 8 junctional bases fitting TRBD1. The clonotype was recovered from a human donor with alopecia areata. The CDR3 protein sequence reads: CASSHRGSTYEQYF. The DNA sequence is TGTGCCAGCAGTCACAGGGGGTCCACCTACGAGCAGTACTTC.